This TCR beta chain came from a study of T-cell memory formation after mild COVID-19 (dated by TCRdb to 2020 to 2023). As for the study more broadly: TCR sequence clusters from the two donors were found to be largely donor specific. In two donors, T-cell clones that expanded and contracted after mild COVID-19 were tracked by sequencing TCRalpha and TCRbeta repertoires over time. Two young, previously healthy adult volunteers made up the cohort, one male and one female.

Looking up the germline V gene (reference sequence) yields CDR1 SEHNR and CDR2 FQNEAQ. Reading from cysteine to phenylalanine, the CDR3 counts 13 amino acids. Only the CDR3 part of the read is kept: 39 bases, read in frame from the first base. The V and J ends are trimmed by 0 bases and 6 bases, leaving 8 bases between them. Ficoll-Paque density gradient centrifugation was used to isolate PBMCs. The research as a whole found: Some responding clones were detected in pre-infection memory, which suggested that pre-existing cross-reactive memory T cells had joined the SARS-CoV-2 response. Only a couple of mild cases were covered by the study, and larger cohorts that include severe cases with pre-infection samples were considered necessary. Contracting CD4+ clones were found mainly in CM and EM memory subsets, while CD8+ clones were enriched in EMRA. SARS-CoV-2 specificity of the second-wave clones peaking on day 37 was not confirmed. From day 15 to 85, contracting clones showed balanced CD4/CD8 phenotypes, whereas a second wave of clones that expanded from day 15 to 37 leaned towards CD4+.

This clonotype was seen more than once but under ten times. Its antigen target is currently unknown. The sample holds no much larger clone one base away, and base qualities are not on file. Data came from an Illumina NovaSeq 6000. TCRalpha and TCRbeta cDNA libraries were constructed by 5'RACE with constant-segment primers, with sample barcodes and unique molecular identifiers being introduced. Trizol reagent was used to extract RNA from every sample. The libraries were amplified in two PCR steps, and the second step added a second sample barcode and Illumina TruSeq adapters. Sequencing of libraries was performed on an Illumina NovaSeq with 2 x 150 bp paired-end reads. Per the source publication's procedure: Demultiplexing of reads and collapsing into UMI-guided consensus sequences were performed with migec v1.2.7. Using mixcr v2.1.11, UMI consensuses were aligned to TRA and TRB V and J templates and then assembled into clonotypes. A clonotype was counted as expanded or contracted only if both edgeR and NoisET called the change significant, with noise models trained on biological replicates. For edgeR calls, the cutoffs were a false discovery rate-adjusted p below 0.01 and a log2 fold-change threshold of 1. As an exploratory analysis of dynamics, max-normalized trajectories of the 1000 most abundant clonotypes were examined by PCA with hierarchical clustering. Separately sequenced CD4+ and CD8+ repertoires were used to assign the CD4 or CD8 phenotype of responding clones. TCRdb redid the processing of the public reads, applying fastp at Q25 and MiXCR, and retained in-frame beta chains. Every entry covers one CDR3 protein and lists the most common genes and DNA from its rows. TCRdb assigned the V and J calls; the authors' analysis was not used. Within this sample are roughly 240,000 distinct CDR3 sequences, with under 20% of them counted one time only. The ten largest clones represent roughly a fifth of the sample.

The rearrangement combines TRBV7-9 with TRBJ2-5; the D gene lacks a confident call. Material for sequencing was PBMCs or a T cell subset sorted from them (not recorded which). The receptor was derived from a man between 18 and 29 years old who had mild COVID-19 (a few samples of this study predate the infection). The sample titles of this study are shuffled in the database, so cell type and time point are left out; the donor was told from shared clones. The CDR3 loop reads CASSLAGRKTQYF. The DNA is TGTGCCAGCAGCTTAGCAGGGCGGAAGACCCAGTACTTC.